The 20 T cell receptor beta chains given below trace back to one sample, sequenced in a study of CD8 T cells in ankylosing spondylitis. Study-level findings and limits: Among TCR beta sequences, a motif of under ten highly homologous variants appeared characteristic of ankylosing spondylitis blood.

TCRdb re-called the 5' RACE reads with MiXCR, one entry per CDR3 protein. The table lists roughly 400,000 distinct CDR3 sequences, around 22% of them singletons. Their target antigens are unknown. Material for sequencing was blood, either unsorted or a sorted T cell fraction (not recorded which). The receptor source for this set is a male donor with ankylosing spondylitis.

The gene calls are TRBV4-2 and TRBJ1-5; no firm D call. The CDR3 has 16 amino acids. V lost 0 bases, J lost 3 bases, and 12 bases lay in between. Germline V gene data show CDR1 as LGHNA and CDR2 as YNFKEQ. CDR3 residues: CASSQDLGPFNQPQHF. CDR3 DNA: TGTGCCAGCAGCCAAGATCTGGGTCCCTTCAATCAGCCCCAGCATTTT.

This rearrangement joins TRBV5-5 to TRBJ2-1, with D unresolved. CDR1 and CDR2 (germline): SGHKS, YYEKEE (reference sequence). The CDR3 totals 15 residues. Trimming stripped 0 bases from V and 4 bases from J, with 11 bases between. The CDR3 sequence is CASSLAFGRYNEQFF. CDR3 nucleotides: TGTGCCAGCAGCTTGGCTTTTGGTCGATACAATGAGCAGTTCTTC.

The rearrangement joins TRBV20-1 to TRBJ2-3; 10 nucleotides match TRBD2. The CDR3 sequence is 15 residues long. V was pared by 5 bases and J by 3 bases, with 8 bases of the junction left unmatched. The germline CDR1 and CDR2 sequences are DFQATT and SNEGSKA (reference sequence). The CDR3 region is CSAAGASGRTDTQYF. The CDR3 DNA reads TGCAGTGCTGCCGGAGCTAGCGGGAGAACAGATACGCAGTATTTT.

The sample holds many counts of this clonotype. This sequence joins TRBV7-9 and TRBJ2-1, with 15 bases aligning to TRBD2. The CDR3 is 15 amino acids. Germline V lookup: CDR1 SEHNR, CDR2 FQNEAQ (reference sequence). After removal of 5 bases from V and 7 bases from J, the junction contained 3 bases not matched to a gene. The CDR3 DNA sequence: TGTGCCAGCAGCATTGGGACTAGCGGGAGGAATGAGCAGTTCTTC. Residues: CASSIGTSGRNEQFF.

The rearrangement uses TRBV5-1 and TRBJ2-5, with TRBD2 identical over 10 bases. Germline V CDR1 and CDR2: SGHRS, YFSETQ. This CDR3 spans 18 amino acids. J gave up 0 bases and V 3 bases, and 11 bases lay outside the gene matches. For the CDR3, the DNA is TGCGCCAGCAGCTCGCTCCGAACTAGCGGGACGTACCAAGAGACCCAGTACTTC. Residues: CASSSLRTSGTYQETQYF.

This clonotype was counted a few times. CDR3 protein: CSARDSRRPNTEAFF. CDR3 nucleotide sequence: TGCAGTGCTAGAGACTCCAGGCGCCCTAACACTGAAGCTTTCTTT. This sequence joins TRBV20-1 and TRBJ1-1; D is unresolved. V dropped 0 bases and J dropped 2 bases, with 13 bases sitting between them. The length of the CDR3 is 15 residues. From germline, CDR1 is DFQATT and CDR2 SNEGSKA (reference sequence).

V is TRBV30 and J is TRBJ2-2; TRBD2 aligns across 15 bases. Per germline, CDR1 GTSNPN and CDR2 SVGIG (reference sequence). V dropped 1 base and J dropped 7; count of bases not matched to a gene: 16. The CDR3 is made up of 20 amino acids. CDR3 nucleotide sequence: TGTGCCTGGAGTGGAAGCCGCGGACCGGGACTAGCGGGAGGTTACGGGGAGCTGTTTTTT. Its protein is CAWSGSRGPGLAGGYGELFF.

The sample holds a few counts of this clonotype. As DNA, the CDR3 is TGTGCCAGCAGTAAATATGGACAGCCAACCCTCTCTGGGGCCAACGTCCTGACTTTC. Its translation is CASSKYGQPTLSGANVLTF. This chain uses TRBV27 with TRBJ2-6; D perhaps matches TRBD1 (6 bases). Trimming shortened V by 5 bases and J by 0 bases, and 20 bases separated the two germline ends. CDR3 length: 19 amino acids. The germline gives CDR1 MNHEY, CDR2 SMNVEV (reference sequence).

The chain has TRBV20-1 and TRBJ2-3; 9 positions match TRBD2. V shed 5 bases and J 1 base; nucleotides not matched to a gene: 4. The CDR3 totals 14 residues. The germline V gene has CDR1 DFQATT and CDR2 SNEGSKA (reference sequence). This CDR3 is CSAPRGGRTDTQYF. The CDR3 nucleotides are TGCAGTGCTCCGCGGGGGGGCCGCACAGATACGCAGTATTTT.

This clonotype was counted between two and nine times. This chain connects TRBV4-2 to TRBJ1-2; D may be TRBD1 (5 bases). This CDR3 region has 14 residues. CDR1 is LGHNA and CDR2 is YNFKEQ in the germline V gene. With 2 bases removed from V and 8 bases from J, the gap between germline ends came to 15 bases. The CDR3 nucleotides are TGTGCCAGCAGCCAATCAGGGCCCCCTTTCGGCTACACCTTC. Protein: CASSQSGPPFGYTF.

This clonotype has a handful of counts. V and J are TRBV20-1 and TRBJ2-3, with 10 nucleotides matching TRBD2. This CDR3 has 15 amino acids. V was pared by 6 bases and J by 2 bases, with 8 bases of the junction left unmatched. Germline CDR1 reads DFQATT; CDR2 reads SNEGSKA (reference sequence). This chain's CDR3 is CSANVGLAPTDTQYF. DNA of the CDR3: TGCAGTGCCAACGTGGGACTAGCGCCCACAGATACGCAGTATTTT.

This chain connects TRBV3-1 to TRBJ2-1, with 7 bases aligning to TRBD2. There are 15 residues in the CDR3. J was trimmed by 6 bases and V by 4 bases; bases with no gene match: 9. The germline V gene encodes CDR1 LGHDT and CDR2 YNNKEL (reference sequence). The CDR3 region has the DNA TGTGCCAGCAGCCCGCTTGGCGGGAGTAGCAATGAGCAGTTCTTC. This gives the protein CASSPLGGSSNEQFF.

This clonotype was observed a few times. V and J are TRBV12-3 or TRBV12-4 and TRBJ2-1, with D possibly matching TRBD2 (6 bases). The ends were cut back, 3 bases at V and 10 bases at J, with 16 bases in the middle. The CDR3 is 14 amino acids. The CDR3 loop reads CASSFMVELAEQFF. The DNA for the CDR3 is TGTGCCAGCAGTTTCATGGTCGAACTAGCCGAGCAGTTCTTC.

The chain is built from TRBV15 and TRBJ2-7, with 7 nucleotides matching TRBD2. The germline gives CDR1 LNHNV, CDR2 YYDKDF (reference sequence). The CDR3 covers 14 residues. The J segment lost 9 bases and the V segment lost 4 bases, leaving 12 bases of the junction unmatched. The CDR3 nucleotides read TGTGCCACCAGCATGGTGCTAGCGGCTCGAGGGCAGTACTTC. Translated, it gives CATSMVLAARGQYF.

A few counts support this clonotype. The gene calls are TRBV20-1 and TRBJ2-3, with D unclear. The CDR3 is 14 residues long. V lost 3 bases to trimming and J lost 2 bases, with 12 bases between them. The germline gives CDR1 DFQATT, CDR2 SNEGSKA (reference sequence). CDR3 region: CSASRVPLTDTQYF. The CDR3 nucleotides read TGCAGTGCTAGTCGAGTGCCGCTCACAGATACGCAGTATTTT.

This clonotype came up a few times. The V and J genes are TRBV10-2 and TRBJ2-1, with D maybe TRBD2 (6 bases). Germline loops: CDR1 WSHSY, CDR2 SAAADI. This CDR3 contains 16 residues. Trimming shortened V by 7 bases and J by 1 base, and 17 bases separated the two germline ends. The CDR3 DNA reads as TGCGCCAGCATGATCCAGAGGGCGGGGTCCTACAATGAGCAGTTCTTC. Its translation is CASMIQRAGSYNEQFF.

CDR3 sequence: CASTPGGPYEQYF. DNA for the CDR3: TGTGCCAGCACCCCAGGGGGCCCCTACGAGCAGTACTTC. The chain couples TRBV7-2 to TRBJ2-7, with TRBD1 matching over 8 bases. The CDR3 is 13 residues long. After removal of 7 bases from V and 2 bases from J, the junction contained 4 bases not matched to a gene. Germline CDR1 is SGHTA and CDR2 is FQGNSA.

The chain combines TRBV12-5 with TRBJ2-5, with D perhaps TRBD2 (5 bases). Trimming took off 1 base at V and 11 bases at J, with 14 bases between the two ends. The CDR3 length is 13 residues. The germline V gene encodes CDR1 LGHNT and CDR2 FRNRAP. The CDR3 DNA is TGTGCTAGTGGTTTGGCCCGGACTCGAAGGCAGTACTTC. Its protein is CASGLARTRRQYF.

The rearrangement links TRBV27 to TRBJ2-7; D uncertain. Trimming stripped 2 bases from V and 0 bases from J, with 8 bases between. Germline loops: CDR1 MNHEY, CDR2 SMNVEV (reference sequence). The CDR3 extends over 14 amino acids. CDR3: CASSLSPVSYEQYF. The CDR3 region has the DNA TGTGCCAGCAGTTTAAGTCCCGTCTCCTACGAGCAGTACTTC.

In this sample, this clonotype turned up a few times. The rearrangement uses TRBV2 and TRBJ1-5; TRBD1 might be the D (5 bases). Germline values: CDR1 SNHLY, CDR2 FYNNEI. This CDR3 region has 14 residues. V was pared by 8 bases and J by 0 bases, with 11 bases between. The CDR3 bases are TGTGCCAGCTCCCCGGGGGATAGCAATCAGCCCCAGCATTTT. Protein sequence: CASSPGDSNQPQHF.